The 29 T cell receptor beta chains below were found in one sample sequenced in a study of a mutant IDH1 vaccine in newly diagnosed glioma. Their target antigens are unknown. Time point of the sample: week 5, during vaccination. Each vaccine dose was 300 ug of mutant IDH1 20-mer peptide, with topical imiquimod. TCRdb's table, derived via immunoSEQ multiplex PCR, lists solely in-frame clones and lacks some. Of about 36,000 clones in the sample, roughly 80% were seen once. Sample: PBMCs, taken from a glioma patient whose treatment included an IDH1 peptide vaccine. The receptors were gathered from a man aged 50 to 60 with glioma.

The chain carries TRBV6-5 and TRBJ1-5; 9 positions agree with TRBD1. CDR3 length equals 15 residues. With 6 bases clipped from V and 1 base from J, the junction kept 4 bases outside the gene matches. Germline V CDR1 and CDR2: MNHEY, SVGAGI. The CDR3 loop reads CASSPDRGSNQPQHF. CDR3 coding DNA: TGTGCCAGCAGCCCGGACAGGGGAAGCAATCAGCCCCAGCATTTT.

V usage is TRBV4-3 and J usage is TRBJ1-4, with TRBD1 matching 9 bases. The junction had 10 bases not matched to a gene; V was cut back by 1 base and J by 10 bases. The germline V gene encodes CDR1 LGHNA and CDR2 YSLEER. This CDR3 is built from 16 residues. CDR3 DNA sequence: TGCGCCAGCAGCCAAGCTCCGGGACAGGGATTAGGAAAACTGTTTTTT. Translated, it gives CASSQAPGQGLGKLFF.

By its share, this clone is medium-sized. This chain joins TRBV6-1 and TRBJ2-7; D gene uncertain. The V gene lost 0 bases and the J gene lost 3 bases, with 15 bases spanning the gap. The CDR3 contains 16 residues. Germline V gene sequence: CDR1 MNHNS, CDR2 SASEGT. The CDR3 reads CASSEALGAANYEQYF. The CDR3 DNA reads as TGTGCCAGCAGTGAAGCGCTAGGAGCAGCCAACTACGAGCAGTACTTC.

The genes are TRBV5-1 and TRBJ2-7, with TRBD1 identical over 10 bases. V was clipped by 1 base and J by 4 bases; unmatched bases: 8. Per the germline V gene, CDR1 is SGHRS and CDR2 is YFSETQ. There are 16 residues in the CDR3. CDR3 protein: CASSLQPGQGSYEQYF. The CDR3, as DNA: TGCGCCAGCAGCTTGCAACCGGGACAGGGGTCATACGAGCAGTACTTC.

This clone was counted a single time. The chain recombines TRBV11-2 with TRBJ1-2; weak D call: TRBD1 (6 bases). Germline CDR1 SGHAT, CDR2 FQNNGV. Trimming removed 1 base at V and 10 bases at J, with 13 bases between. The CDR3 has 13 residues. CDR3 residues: CASSLGQGSHYTF. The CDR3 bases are TGTGCCAGCAGCTTAGGGCAGGGGTCCCACTACACCTTC. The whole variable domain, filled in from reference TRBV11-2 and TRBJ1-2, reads EAGVAQSPRYKIIEKRQSVAFWCNPISGHATLYWYQQILGQGPKLLIQFQNNGVVDDSQLPKDRFSAERLKGVDSTLKIQPAKLEDSAVYLCASSLGQGSHYTFGSGTRLTVV.

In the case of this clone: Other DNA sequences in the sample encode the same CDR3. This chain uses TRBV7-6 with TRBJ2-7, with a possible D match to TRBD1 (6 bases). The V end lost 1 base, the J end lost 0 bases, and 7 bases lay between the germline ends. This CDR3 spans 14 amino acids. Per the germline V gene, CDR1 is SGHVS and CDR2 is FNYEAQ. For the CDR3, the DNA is TGTGCCAGCAGCTTAGGGGGGCTCTCCTACGAGCAGTACTTC. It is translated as CASSLGGLSYEQYF. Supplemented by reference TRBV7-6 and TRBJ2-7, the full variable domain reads GAGVSQSPRYKVTKRGQDVALRCDPISGHVSLYWYRQALGQGPEFLTYFNYEAQQDKSGLPNDRFSAERPEGSISTLTIQRTEQRDSAMYRCASSLGGLSYEQYFGPGTRLTVT.

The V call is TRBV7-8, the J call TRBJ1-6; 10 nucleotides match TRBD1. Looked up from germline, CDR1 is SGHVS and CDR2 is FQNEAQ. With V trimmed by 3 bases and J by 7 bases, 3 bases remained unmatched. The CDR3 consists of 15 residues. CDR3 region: CASSLPGQGNSPLHF. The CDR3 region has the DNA TGTGCCAGCAGCTTGCCGGGACAGGGGAATTCACCCCTCCACTTT.

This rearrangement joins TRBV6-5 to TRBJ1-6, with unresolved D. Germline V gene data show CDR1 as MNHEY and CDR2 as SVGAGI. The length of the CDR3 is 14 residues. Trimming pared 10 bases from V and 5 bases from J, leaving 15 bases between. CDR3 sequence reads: CATLSRANNSPLHF. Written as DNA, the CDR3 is TGTGCCACCCTCAGCCGGGCCAATAATTCACCCCTCCACTTT.

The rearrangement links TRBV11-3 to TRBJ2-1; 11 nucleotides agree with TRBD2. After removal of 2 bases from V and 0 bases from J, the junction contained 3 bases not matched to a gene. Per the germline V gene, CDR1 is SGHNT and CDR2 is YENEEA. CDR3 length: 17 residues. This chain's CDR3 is CASSLLAGGLSYNEQFF. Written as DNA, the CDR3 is TGTGCCAGCAGCTTACTAGCGGGGGGACTCTCCTACAATGAGCAGTTCTTC.

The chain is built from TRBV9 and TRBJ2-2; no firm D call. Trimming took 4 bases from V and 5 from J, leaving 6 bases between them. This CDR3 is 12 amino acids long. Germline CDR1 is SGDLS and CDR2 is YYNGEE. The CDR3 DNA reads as TGTGCCAGCAGCCAGAATACCGGGGAGCTGTTTTTT. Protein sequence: CASSQNTGELFF.

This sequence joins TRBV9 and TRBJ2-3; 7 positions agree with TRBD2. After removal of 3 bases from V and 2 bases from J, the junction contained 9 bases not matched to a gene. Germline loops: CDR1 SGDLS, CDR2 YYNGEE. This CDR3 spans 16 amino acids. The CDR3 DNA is TGTGCCAGCAGCGAGTCTTGGGACTATTCCACAGATACGCAGTATTTT. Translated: CASSESWDYSTDTQYF.

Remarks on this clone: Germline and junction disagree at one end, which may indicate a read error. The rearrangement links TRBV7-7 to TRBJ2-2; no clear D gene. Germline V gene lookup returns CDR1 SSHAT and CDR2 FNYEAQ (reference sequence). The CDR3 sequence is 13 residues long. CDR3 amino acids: CASSLSQHGELFF. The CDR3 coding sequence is TGTGCTAGCAGCTTAAGCCAGCACGGGGAGCTGTTTTTT.

The CDR3 loop is CASSFGSFVGNEQFF. In nucleotides, the CDR3 is TGTGCCAGCAGTTTTGGATCTTTTGTTGGGAATGAGCAGTTCTTC. The V and J genes are TRBV27 and TRBJ2-1; D gene ambiguous. V lost 3 bases to trimming and J lost 7 bases, with 16 bases between them. This CDR3 has 15 amino acids. Per the germline V gene, CDR1 is MNHEY and CDR2 is SMNVEV (reference sequence).

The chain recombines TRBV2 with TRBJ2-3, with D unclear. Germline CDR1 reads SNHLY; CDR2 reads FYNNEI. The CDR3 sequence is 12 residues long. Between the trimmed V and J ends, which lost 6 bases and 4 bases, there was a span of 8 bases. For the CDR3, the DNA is TGTGCCAGCAGACCCGCTCCAGATACGCAGTATTTT. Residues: CASRPAPDTQYF.

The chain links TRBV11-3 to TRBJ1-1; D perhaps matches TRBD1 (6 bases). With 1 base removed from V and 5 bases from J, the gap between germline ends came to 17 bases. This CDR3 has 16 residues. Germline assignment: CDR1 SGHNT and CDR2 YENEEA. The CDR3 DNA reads TGTGCCAGCAGCTTAGTAGGGGGGCGAGATGGAACTGAAGCTTTCTTT. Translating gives CASSLVGGRDGTEAFF.

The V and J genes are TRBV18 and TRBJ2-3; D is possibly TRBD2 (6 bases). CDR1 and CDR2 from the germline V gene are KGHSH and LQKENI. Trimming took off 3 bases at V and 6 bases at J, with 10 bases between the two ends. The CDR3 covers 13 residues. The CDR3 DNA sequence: TGTGCCAGCTCACCCCCTGGAGGGGATACGCAGTATTTT. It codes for CASSPPGGDTQYF.

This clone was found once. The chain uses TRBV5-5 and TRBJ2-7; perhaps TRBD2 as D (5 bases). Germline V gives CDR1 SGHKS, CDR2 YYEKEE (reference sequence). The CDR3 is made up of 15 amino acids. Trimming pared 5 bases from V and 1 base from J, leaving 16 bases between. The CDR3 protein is CASRVSLATSYEQYF. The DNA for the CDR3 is TGTGCCAGCAGAGTAAGTCTAGCTACTTCCTACGAGCAGTACTTC.

This CDR3 reads CAISDTGELFF. In nucleotides, the CDR3 is TGTGCCATCAGTGACACCGGGGAGCTGTTTTTT. V gene TRBV10-3 combines with J gene TRBJ2-2; D unclear. Trimming removed 3 bases at V and 4 bases at J, with 0 bases between. From germline, CDR1 is ENHRY and CDR2 SYGVKD. The CDR3 runs to 11 residues.

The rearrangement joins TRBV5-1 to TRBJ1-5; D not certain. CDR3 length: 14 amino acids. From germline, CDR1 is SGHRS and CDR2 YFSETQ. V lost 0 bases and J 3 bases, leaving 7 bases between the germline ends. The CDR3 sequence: CASSLDGNNQPQHF. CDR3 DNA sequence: TGCGCCAGCAGCTTGGACGGAAACAATCAGCCCCAGCATTTT.

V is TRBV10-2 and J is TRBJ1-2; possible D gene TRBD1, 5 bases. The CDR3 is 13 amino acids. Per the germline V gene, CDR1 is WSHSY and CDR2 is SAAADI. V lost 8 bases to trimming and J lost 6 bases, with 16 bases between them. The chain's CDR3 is CASFREIGHGYTF. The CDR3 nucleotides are TGCGCCAGCTTCAGGGAAATCGGTCATGGCTACACCTTC.

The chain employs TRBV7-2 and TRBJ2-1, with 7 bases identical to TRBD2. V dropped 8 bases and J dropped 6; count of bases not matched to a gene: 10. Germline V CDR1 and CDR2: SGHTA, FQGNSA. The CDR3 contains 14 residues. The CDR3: CASLTSRTANEQFF. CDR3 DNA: TGTGCCAGCCTGACTAGCCGTACTGCCAATGAGCAGTTCTTC. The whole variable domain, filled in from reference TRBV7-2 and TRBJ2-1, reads GAGVSQSPSNKVTEKGKDVELRCDPISGHTALYWYRQSLGQGLEFLIYFQGNSAPDKSGLPSDRFSAERTGGSVSTLTIQRTQQEDSAVYLCASLTSRTANEQFFGPGTRLTVL.

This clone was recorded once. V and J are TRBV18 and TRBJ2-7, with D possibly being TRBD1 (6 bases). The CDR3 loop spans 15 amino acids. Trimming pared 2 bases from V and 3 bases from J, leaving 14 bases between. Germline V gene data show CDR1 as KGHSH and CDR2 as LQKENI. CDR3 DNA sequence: TGTGCCAGCTCACCAAGACAGGTCCTACTCTACGAGCAGTACTTC. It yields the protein CASSPRQVLLYEQYF.

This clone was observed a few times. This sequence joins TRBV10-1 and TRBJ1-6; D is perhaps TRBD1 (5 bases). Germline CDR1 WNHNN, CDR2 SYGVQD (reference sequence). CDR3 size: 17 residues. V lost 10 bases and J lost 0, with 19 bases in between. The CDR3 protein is CAIDTRRDSSYNSPLHF. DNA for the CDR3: TGCGCCATCGATACGAGAAGAGACAGCTCCTATAATTCACCCCTCCACTTT.

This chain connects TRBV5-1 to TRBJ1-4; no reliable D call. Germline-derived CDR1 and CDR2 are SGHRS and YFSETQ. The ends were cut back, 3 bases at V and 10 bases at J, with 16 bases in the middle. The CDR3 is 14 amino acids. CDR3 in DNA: TGCGCCAGCAGCTCCGGACGCTCCCCCGCAAAACTGTTTTTT. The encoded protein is CASSSGRSPAKLFF.

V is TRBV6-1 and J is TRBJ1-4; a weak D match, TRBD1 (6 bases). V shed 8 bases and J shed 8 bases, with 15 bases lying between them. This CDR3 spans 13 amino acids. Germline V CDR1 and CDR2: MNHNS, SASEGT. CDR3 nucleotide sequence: TGTGCCAGCGTGAGCACAGGGACAGAAAAACTGTTTTTT. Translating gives CASVSTGTEKLFF.

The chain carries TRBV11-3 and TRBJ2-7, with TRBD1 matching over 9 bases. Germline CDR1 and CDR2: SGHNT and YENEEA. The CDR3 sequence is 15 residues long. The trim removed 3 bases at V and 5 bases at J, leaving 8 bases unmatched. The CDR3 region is CASSFPGGQGDEQYF. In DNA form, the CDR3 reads TGTGCCAGCAGCTTTCCCGGGGGACAGGGAGACGAGCAGTACTTC.

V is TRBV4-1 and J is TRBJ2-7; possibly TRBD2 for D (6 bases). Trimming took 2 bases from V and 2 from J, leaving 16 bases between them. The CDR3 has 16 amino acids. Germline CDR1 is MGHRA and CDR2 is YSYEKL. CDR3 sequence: CASSQSPGLTAYEQYF. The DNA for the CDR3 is TGCGCCAGCAGCCAATCCCCGGGACTGACCGCCTACGAGCAGTACTTC.

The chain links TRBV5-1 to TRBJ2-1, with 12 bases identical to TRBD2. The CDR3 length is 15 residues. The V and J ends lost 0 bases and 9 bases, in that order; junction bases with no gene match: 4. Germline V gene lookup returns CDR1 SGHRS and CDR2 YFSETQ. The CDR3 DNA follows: TGCGCCAGCAGCTTGGCGGCTAGCGGGGGGGGTGAGCAGTTCTTC. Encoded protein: CASSLAASGGGEQFF.

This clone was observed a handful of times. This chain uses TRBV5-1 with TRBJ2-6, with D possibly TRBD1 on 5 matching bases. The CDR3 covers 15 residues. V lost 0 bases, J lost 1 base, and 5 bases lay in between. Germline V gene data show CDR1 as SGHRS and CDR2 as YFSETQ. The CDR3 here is CASSLAGSGANVLTF. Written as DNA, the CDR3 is TGCGCCAGCAGCTTGGCAGGGTCTGGGGCCAACGTCCTGACTTTC.